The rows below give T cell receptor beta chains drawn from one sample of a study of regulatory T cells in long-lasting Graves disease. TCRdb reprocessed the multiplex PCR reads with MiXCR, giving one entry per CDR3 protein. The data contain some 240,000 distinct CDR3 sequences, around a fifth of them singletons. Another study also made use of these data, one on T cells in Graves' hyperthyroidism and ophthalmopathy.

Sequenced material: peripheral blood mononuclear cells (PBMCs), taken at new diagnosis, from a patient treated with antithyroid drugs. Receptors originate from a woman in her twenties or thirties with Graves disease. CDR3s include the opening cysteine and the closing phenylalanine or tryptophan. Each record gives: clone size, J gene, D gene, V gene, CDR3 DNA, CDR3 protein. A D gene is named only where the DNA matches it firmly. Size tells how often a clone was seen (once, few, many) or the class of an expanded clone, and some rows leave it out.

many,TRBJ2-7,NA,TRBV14,TGTGCCAGCAGCCAAAAGGGCCTAGCTACATACGAGCAGTACTTC,CASSQKGLATYEQYF
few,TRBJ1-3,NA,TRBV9,TGTGCCAGCAGCGCCTTAGGACAGTTCATATATTTT,CASSALGQFIYF
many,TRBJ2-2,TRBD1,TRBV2,TGTGCCAGCAGTGGGACAGGGGGCGTATACGGGGAGCTGTTTTTT,CASSGTGGVYGELFF
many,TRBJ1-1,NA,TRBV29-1,TGCAGCGTTGTGGTGGGTCCGAGTGAAGCTTTCTTT,CSVVVGPSEAFF
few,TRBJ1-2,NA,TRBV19,TGTGCCAGTAGTATTCGGGCAGACTCCCTTGGCTACACCTTC,CASSIRADSLGYTF
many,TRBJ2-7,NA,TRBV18,TGTGCCAGCTCACCACCTTCCCGCCCCTACGAGCAGTACTTC,CASSPPSRPYEQYF
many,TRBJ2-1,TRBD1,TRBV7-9,TGTGCCAGCTTTCCGGCAGGGGGCAATGAGCAGTTCTTC,CASFPAGGNEQFF
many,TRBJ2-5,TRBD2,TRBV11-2,TGTGCCAGCAGCTTAGGGACTAGCGGGAGGCGGGAGGAGACCCAGTACTTC,CASSLGTSGRREETQYF
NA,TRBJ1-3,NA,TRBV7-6,TGTGCCAGCAGCTTAGCGCCCGGTGAAGCTGGAAACACCATATATTTT,CASSLAPGEAGNTIYF
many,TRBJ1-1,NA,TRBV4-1,TGCGCCAGCAGCCAAGAACTAGGCCCACTCAAAGCTTTCTTT,CASSQELGPLKAFF
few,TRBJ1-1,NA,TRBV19,TGTGCCAGTAGTATAGATCGGGGACACTTTTTT,CASSIDRGHFF
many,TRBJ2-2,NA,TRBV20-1,TGCAGTGCTACCACGGAAGCGAACACCGGGGAGCTGTTTTTT,CSATTEANTGELFF
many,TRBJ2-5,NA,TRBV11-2,TGTGCCAGCAGCTTAGGTCACTTCCAAGAGACCCAGTACTTC,CASSLGHFQETQYF
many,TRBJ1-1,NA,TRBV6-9,TGTGCCAGCAGTTTGTACAGGAACACTGAAGCTTTCTTT,CASSLYRNTEAFF
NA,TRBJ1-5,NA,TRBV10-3,TGTGCCATCAGTGAGACGGACAGTAGCAATCAGCCCCAGCATTTT,CAISETDSSNQPQHF
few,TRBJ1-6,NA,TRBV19,TGTGCCAGTAGCCCAGGGAGCTCCTATAATTCACCCCTCCACTTT,CASSPGSSYNSPLHF
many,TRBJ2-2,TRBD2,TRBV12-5,TGTGCTAGTGGTTTGGCCTTGACTAGCGACACCGGGGAGCTGTTTTTT,CASGLALTSDTGELFF
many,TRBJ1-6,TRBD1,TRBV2,TGTGCCAGCAGTGAAGGGACAGGGAGAAATTCACCCCTCCACTTT,CASSEGTGRNSPLHF
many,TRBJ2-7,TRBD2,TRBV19,TGTGCCAGTAGACCGGCCCTGGCTAGCGGTTCCTCCTACGAGCAGTACTTC,CASRPALASGSSYEQYF
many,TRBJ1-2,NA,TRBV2,TGTGCCAGCAGTGAACAGGGGGGCTACACCTTC,CASSEQGGYTF
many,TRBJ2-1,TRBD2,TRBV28,TGTGCCAGCAGTTTGGCCGGGACTAGCCCCAACAATGAGCAGTTCTTC,CASSLAGTSPNNEQFF
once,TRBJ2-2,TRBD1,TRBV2,TGTGCCAGCAGACCCAGAGCCGGGACAGGGGAGACCGGGGAGCTGTTTTTT,CASRPRAGTGETGELFF
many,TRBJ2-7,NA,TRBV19,TGTGCCAGTAGCGTTCAGGGCGGGTGGCCGGAGGAGCAGTACTTC,CASSVQGGWPEEQYF
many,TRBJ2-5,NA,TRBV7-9,TGTGCCAGCAGCTCAGTACGCCAAGAGACCCAGTACTTC,CASSSVRQETQYF
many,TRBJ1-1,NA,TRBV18,TGTGCCAGCTCACCCAGAGGCTGGGAAACTGAAGCTTTCTTT,CASSPRGWETEAFF
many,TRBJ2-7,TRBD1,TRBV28,TGTGCCAGCAGTCCGGGACAGGCGATCTACGAGCAGTACTTC,CASSPGQAIYEQYF
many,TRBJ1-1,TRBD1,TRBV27,TGTGCCAGCAGCGCCCGACAGGGGGGAAATCCCTATGAAGCTTTCTTT,CASSARQGGNPYEAFF
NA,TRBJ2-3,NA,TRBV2,TGTGCCAGCAGTCGACTAGACATATCAGATACGCAGTATTTT,CASSRLDISDTQYF
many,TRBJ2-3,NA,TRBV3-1,TGTGCCAGCAGCCTAATGGAGAGCGATACGCAGTATTTT,CASSLMESDTQYF
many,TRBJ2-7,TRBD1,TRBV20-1,TGCAGTGGGGGACAGGGGGTGGGAGAGCAGTACTTC,CSGGQGVGEQYF
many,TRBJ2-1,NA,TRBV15,TGTGCCACCAGCGGAACTAGGAGCTCCTACAATGAGCAGTTCTTC,CATSGTRSSYNEQFF
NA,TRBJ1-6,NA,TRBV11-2,TGTGCCAGCAGCTTGTGGGGACCGTCAACGGATAATTCACCCCCCCACTTT,CASSLWGPSTDNSPPHF
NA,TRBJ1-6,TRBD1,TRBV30,TGTGCCTGGGCCAGGGGGCGGGATTCACCTCCCCACTTT,CAWARGRDSPPHF
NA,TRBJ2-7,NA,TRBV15,TGTGCCACCAGCAGCACAATAGACAGTGTCTACGAGCAGTACTTC,CATSSTIDSVYEQYF
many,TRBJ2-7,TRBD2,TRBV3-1,TGTGCCAGCAGCGCTAGCGGGGGGGCCTACGAGCAGTACTTC,CASSASGGAYEQYF
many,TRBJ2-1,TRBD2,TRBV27,TGTGCCAGCAAGAATCTAGCGGGAGGGCCCCTCAAGGGGAATGAGCAGTTCTTC,CASKNLAGGPLKGNEQFF